This T cell receptor (beta chain) derives from a study of CXCR3-negative and CXCR3-positive naive CD8 T cells. Every CD8+ T cell subset underwent triplicate sorting at some 300,000 cells apiece. Findings and limits, study-wide: Comparably high diversity marked both naive subsets, whereas memory CD8+ cells had much lower diversity. TRB CDR3s of CXCR3-positive naive cells were more hydrophobic than those of CXCR3-negative naive cells. Naive CXCR3-positive and CXCR3-negative cells shared TRBV-TRBJ usage; memory cells diverged.

Turning to this clonotype: Its antigen is undetermined.

The method, 5' RACE with UMI labels, was used to prepare the TRB cDNA libraries. For each CDR3 protein, TCRdb gives one entry from its re-call of the 5' RACE reads, without DNA. The data show tens of thousands of distinct CDR3 sequences, and the top ten clones hold roughly 1.5%. The length of the CDR3 is 15 residues. Germline CDR1 is SEHNR and CDR2 is FQNEAQ (reference sequence). The chain combines TRBV7-9 with TRBJ2-2. The sample was naive CXCR3- CD8+ T cells from blood. Noted subset: CD45RO-CCR7+CD27+CD95- naive CD8+ T cells lacking CXCR3 (TNR3-). The receptor comes from a human donor in good health. Some clones in this sample may be carry-over from other donors' samples. The CDR3: CASSPGDPNTGELFF.